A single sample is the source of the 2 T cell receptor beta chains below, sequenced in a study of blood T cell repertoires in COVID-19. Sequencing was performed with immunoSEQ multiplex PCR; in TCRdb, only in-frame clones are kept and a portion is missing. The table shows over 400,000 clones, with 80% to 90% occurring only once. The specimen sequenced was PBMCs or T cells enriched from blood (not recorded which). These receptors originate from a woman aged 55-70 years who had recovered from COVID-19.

The CDR3 spells CASSSPGQVTGELFF. The CDR3 DNA follows: TGTGCCAGCAGTTCCCCGGGACAGGTCACCGGGGAGCTGTTTTTT. J is TRBJ2-2 and V is TRBV6-6; the match to TRBD1 covers 8 bases. The germline V gene encodes CDR1 MNHNY and CDR2 SVGAGI (reference sequence). J lost 4 bases, V lost 4 bases, and 5 bases had no gene match. The CDR3 is 15 residues long.

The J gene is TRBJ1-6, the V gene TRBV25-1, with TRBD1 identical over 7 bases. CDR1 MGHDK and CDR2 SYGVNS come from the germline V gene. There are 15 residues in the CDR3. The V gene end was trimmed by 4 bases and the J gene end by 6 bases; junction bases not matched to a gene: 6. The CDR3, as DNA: TGTGCCAGCAGTGCCCCGACAGGGCTTAATTCACCCCTCCACTTT. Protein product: CASSAPTGLNSPLHF.